The 25 T cell receptor beta chains presented below share a single source sample, sequenced in a study of blood T cell repertoires in COVID-19. Here immunoSEQ multiplex PCR was the method, and the copy in TCRdb shows in-frame clones only, minus some. The table records about 220,000 clones, 88% of them present only once. Source material: PBMCs or T cells enriched from blood (not recorded which). The receptors come from a woman aged 30 to 39 who had recovered from COVID-19.

This clone was found many times. The CDR3 nucleotides read TGCAGCGTTGAAGGACAGGGAGGCCTTTACGAGCAGTACTTC. Encoded protein: CSVEGQGGLYEQYF. The rearrangement joins TRBV29-1 to TRBJ2-7; D might be TRBD1 (7 bases). V dropped 1 base and J dropped 4 bases, with 14 bases sitting between them. CDR1 is SQVTM and CDR2 is ANQGSEA in the germline V gene. The CDR3 spans 14 residues.

The chain links TRBV4-2 to TRBJ2-1; 7 nucleotides align to TRBD2. V was pared by 2 bases and J by 7 bases, with 5 bases of the junction left unmatched. The CDR3 length is 14 residues. CDR1 is LGHNA, CDR2 YNFKEQ, per germline. Written as DNA, the CDR3 is TGTGCCAGCAGCCAACCGGGACTAACGAATGAGCAGTTCTTC. Residues: CASSQPGLTNEQFF.

The CDR3 protein is CASSWDGTNTEAFF. The CDR3 DNA is TGTGCCAGCAGCTGGGATGGGACAAACACTGAAGCTTTCTTT. The chain is built from TRBV5-8 and TRBJ1-1; D perhaps matches TRBD1 (6 bases). This CDR3 comprises 14 residues. Germline lookup yields CDR1 SGHTS and CDR2 YDEGEE. Trimming took off 3 bases at V and 2 bases at J, with 11 bases between the two ends.

The V gene is TRBV23-1, the J gene TRBJ1-1; D gene ambiguous. TRBV23-1 is recorded as an ORF, its role being uncertain. V shed 1 base and J shed 3 bases, with 12 bases lying between them. There are 15 residues in the CDR3. CDR3 bases: TGCGCCAGCAGTCAATTCCCGCGATTGGACACTGAAGCTTTCTTT. Translated: CASSQFPRLDTEAFF.

The chain joins TRBV2 to TRBJ2-5; possible D gene TRBD1, 6 bases. Germline-derived CDR1 and CDR2 are SNHLY and FYNNEI. V lost 5 bases to trimming and J lost 1 base, with 11 bases between them. This CDR3 spans 14 amino acids. Here the CDR3 reads CASSIYRAQETQYF. The CDR3 DNA follows: TGTGCCAGCAGTATTTACAGGGCCCAAGAGACCCAGTACTTC.

This clone was detected once. The V and J genes are TRBV27 and TRBJ2-1; possible D gene TRBD2, 7 bases. The CDR3 spans 14 residues. CDR1 is MNHEY, CDR2 SMNVEV, per germline (reference sequence). Trimming cost V 7 bases and J 1 base, with 11 bases left between them. For the CDR3, the DNA is TGTGCCAGCACCGCGGGGGCATCCTACAATGAGCAGTTCTTC. The encoded protein is CASTAGASYNEQFF.

The V call is TRBV13, the J call TRBJ2-3, with a tentative D call TRBD2 (6 bases). Germline-derived CDR1 and CDR2 are PRHDT and FYEKMQ (reference sequence). CDR3 length: 19 residues. V gave up 3 bases and J gave up 0 bases, with 22 bases separating them. The CDR3 DNA reads TGTGCCAGCAGCTTTAGGACCCAGTTGTGGGGGACTAGCACAGATACGCAGTATTTT. It encodes CASSFRTQLWGTSTDTQYF.

The chain is built from TRBV4-3 and TRBJ1-6; the D gene is possibly TRBD1 (5 bases). Germline-derived CDR1 and CDR2 are LGHNA and YSLEER. V lost 4 bases and J lost 2, with 12 bases in between. This CDR3 comprises 16 residues. CDR3 nucleotides: TGCGCCAGCAGCCGCGAACAGGCCCCCTATAATTCACCCCTCCACTTT. Protein sequence: CASSREQAPYNSPLHF.

The chain uses TRBV4-3 and TRBJ1-5, with D tentatively TRBD1 (6 bases). The CDR3 has 15 amino acids. Germline values: CDR1 LGHNA, CDR2 YSLEER. Deletions cut 1 base from V and 8 bases from J, with 15 bases between. The CDR3 DNA reads TGCGCCAGCAGCCAAGTGCACACCTCAGGGGAGCCCCAGCATTTT. Protein sequence: CASSQVHTSGEPQHF.

The chain has TRBV18 and TRBJ2-1, with D possibly being TRBD1 (6 bases). Germline-derived CDR1 and CDR2 are KGHSH and LQKENI. The CDR3 sequence is 13 residues long. V lost 3 bases to trimming and J lost 4 bases, with 7 bases between them. The DNA of the CDR3 is TGTGCCAGCTCACCGACAGGTTACAATGAGCAGTTCTTC. It translates to CASSPTGYNEQFF.

The chain has TRBV2 and TRBJ2-4; D unresolved. CDR1 is SNHLY and CDR2 is FYNNEI in the germline V gene. This CDR3 is 19 amino acids long. The V gene lost 4 bases and the J gene lost 1 base, with 23 bases spanning the gap. In nucleotides, the CDR3 is TGTGCCAGCAGTGTCGATGGTGGGCTCCCTGGTGGGGCCAAAAACATTCAGTACTTC. It codes for CASSVDGGLPGGAKNIQYF.

The chain links TRBV7-8 to TRBJ2-5, with TRBD2 identical over 8 bases. The ends lost 1 base at V and 4 bases at J; junction bases unmatched: 5. The CDR3 is 15 amino acids. Per germline, CDR1 SGHVS and CDR2 FQNEAQ. CDR3 nucleotides: TGTGCCAGCAGCTTAGGGGGGACTAGGCGAGAGACCCAGTACTTC. It is translated as CASSLGGTRRETQYF.

This sequence joins TRBV5-1 and TRBJ2-5, with D possibly matching TRBD1 (6 bases). V lost 4 bases to trimming and J lost 5 bases, with 15 bases between them. Looked up from germline, CDR1 is SGHRS and CDR2 is YFSETQ. CDR3 size: 14 residues. The DNA for the CDR3 is TGCGCCAGCAGCCAGGAGTGGGGGCAGGAGACCCAGTACTTC. Residues: CASSQEWGQETQYF.

This chain links TRBV27 with TRBJ1-4, with TRBD1 matching over 7 bases. Germline trimming cut 4 bases from V and 1 base from J; bases unmatched to any gene: 3. CDR3 length equals 15 residues. Germline V lookup: CDR1 MNHEY, CDR2 SMNVEV (reference sequence). In nucleotides, the CDR3 is TGTGCCAGCAGTTCAGGGGGAGTAACTAATGAAAAACTGTTTTTT. This gives the protein CASSSGGVTNEKLFF. The full variable domain, with the rest looked up from reference TRBV27 and TRBJ1-4, is EAQVTQNPRYLITVTGKKLTVTCSQNMNHEYMSWYRQDPGLGLRQIYYSMNVEVTDKGDVPEGYKVSRKEKRNFPLILESPSPNQTSLYFCASSSGGVTNEKLFFGSGTQLSVL.

This chain joins TRBV5-6 and TRBJ2-1; D gene uncertain. Trimming shortened V by 0 bases and J by 4 bases, and 5 bases separated the two germline ends. The germline V gene has CDR1 SGHDT and CDR2 YYEEEE. There are 13 residues in the CDR3. The CDR3 sequence is CASSLVLYNEQFF. In nucleotides, the CDR3 is TGTGCCAGCAGCTTGGTTCTGTACAATGAGCAGTTCTTC.

The chain employs TRBV6-6 and TRBJ1-4; a weak D match, TRBD1 (6 bases). The CDR3 has 13 amino acids. Germline V gives CDR1 MNHNY, CDR2 SVGAGI (reference sequence). The V gene lost 2 bases and the J gene lost 7 bases, with 8 bases spanning the gap. The CDR3 spells CASSYLQGEKLFF. For the CDR3, the DNA is TGTGCCAGCAGTTACCTACAGGGTGAAAAACTGTTTTTT.

The chain has TRBV19 and TRBJ2-7; 10 bases map to TRBD1. Losses at the gene ends were 6 bases for V and 3 bases for J; bases not matched to a gene: 8. The CDR3 totals 15 residues. Per germline, CDR1 LNHDA and CDR2 SQIVND (reference sequence). This chain's CDR3 is CASRWGTGAFYEQYF. The DNA of the CDR3 is TGTGCCAGTAGATGGGGGACAGGGGCCTTCTACGAGCAGTACTTC.

This clone was seen only once. The V gene is TRBV4-3, the J gene TRBJ2-7; 9 bases line up with TRBD2. CDR1 LGHNA and CDR2 YSLEER come from the germline V gene. J lost 4 bases, V lost 0 bases, and 7 bases had no gene match. This CDR3 is built from 16 residues. The CDR3 protein is CASSQDGGGASYEQYF. The CDR3 bases are TGCGCCAGCAGCCAAGATGGCGGGGGGGCCAGTTACGAGCAGTACTTC.

The rearrangement uses TRBV5-4 and TRBJ1-1; D is possibly TRBD1 (6 bases). Trimming removed 3 bases from V and 6 bases from J, with 15 bases in between. This CDR3 spans 14 amino acids. Germline lookup yields CDR1 SGHNT and CDR2 YYREEE (reference sequence). CDR3 DNA sequence: TGTGCCAGCAGCTACCCTCAGGGGATCCCTGAAGCTTTCTTT. Encoded protein: CASSYPQGIPEAFF.

This clone appeared a few times. The chain's CDR3 is CASSKMDRANTEAFF. CDR3 bases: TGCGCCAGCAGCAAAATGGACAGGGCGAACACTGAAGCTTTCTTT. The chain uses TRBV4-1 and TRBJ1-1; 8 nucleotides align to TRBD1. Per germline, CDR1 MGHRA and CDR2 YSYEKL. The CDR3 extends over 15 amino acids. V trimming: 5 bases; J trimming: 1 base; junction bases outside the gene matches: 6.

J is TRBJ2-7 and V is TRBV27; 10 bases agree with TRBD1. The CDR3 has 16 amino acids. Germline-derived CDR1 and CDR2 are MNHEY and SMNVEV (reference sequence). Losses at the gene ends were 5 bases for V and 6 bases for J; bases not matched to a gene: 13. CDR3 DNA: TGTGCCAGCAGTATACTACCCGGGACAGGGGCACTCGAGCAGTACTTC. Protein: CASSILPGTGALEQYF.

The chain recombines TRBV14 with TRBJ1-6; possibly TRBD1 for D (5 bases). V was shortened by 3 bases and J by 9 bases, with 24 bases between the two germline ends. The CDR3 is made up of 18 amino acids. Per germline, CDR1 SGHDN and CDR2 FVKESK. CDR3 sequence reads: CASSQSLRQPGMGSPLHF. In DNA form, the CDR3 reads TGTGCCAGCAGCCAGTCCCTTCGACAGCCGGGTATGGGTTCACCCCTCCACTTT.

In this sample, this clone turned up a few times. The chain is built from TRBV27 and TRBJ1-6; D is undetermined. This CDR3 is built from 14 residues. Germline values: CDR1 MNHEY, CDR2 SMNVEV (reference sequence). V gave up 3 bases and J gave up 7 bases, with 10 bases separating them. The CDR3, as DNA: TGTGCCAGCAGTTTTAGCGCCGTAAATTCACCCCTCCACTTT. Translating it yields CASSFSAVNSPLHF.

The rearrangement links TRBV5-4 to TRBJ1-1; 7 bases are shared with TRBD1. The CDR3 has 15 residues. CDR1 and CDR2 (germline): SGHNT, YYREEE (reference sequence). The V gene end was trimmed by 4 bases and the J gene end by 4 bases; junction bases not matched to a gene: 10. The CDR3 coding sequence is TGTGCCAGCAGCCCACAGGGGCCCGGGGGCACTGAAGCTTTCTTT. Translating it yields CASSPQGPGGTEAFF.

The V gene is TRBV6-2 or TRBV6-3, the J gene TRBJ2-1, with D tentatively TRBD1 (5 bases). CDR1 and CDR2 from the germline V gene are MNHEY and SVGEGT. Trimming stripped 5 bases from V and 5 bases from J, with 19 bases between. The CDR3 runs 16 residues. In nucleotides, the CDR3 is TGTGCCAGCAGTCCCCCCTCAGGGCACTGGGACAATGAGCAGTTCTTC. It translates to CASSPPSGHWDNEQFF.